This TCR beta chain was captured by sequencing in a study of shared clonotypes between healthy human individuals. Study conclusions and caveats: Clonotypes not shared had lower generation probabilities than those common to all four donors. Only blood was sampled; tissue repertoires likely differ. Represented diversity (both genetic and exposure-history) was limited by the small number of donors. Between a few donors, naive CD4 clonotypes were shared at a level of about 5%.

V was clipped by 2 bases and J by 1 base, with 14 bases between them. The CDR3 covers 16 residues. Germline loops: CDR1 LGHNA, CDR2 YSLEER. Details on this clone: Its cognate antigen is unknown.

The method was immunoSEQ multiplex PCR; TCRdb's version includes in-frame clones alone and lacks a portion of them. The sample consists of approximately 2.5 million clones, approximately 93% of them appearing once. This TCR was sampled from a man younger than 30 in good health. Some clones in this sample may be carry-over from other donors' samples. V gene TRBV4-3 combines with J gene TRBJ2-5; D is tentatively TRBD1 or TRBD2 (5 bases each). The source material was naive CD4+ T cells from PBMCs. Subset: CD45RA+ positively selected. The CDR3 sequence: CASSQNRGRTQETQYF. As DNA, the CDR3 is TGCGCCAGCAGCCAAAATCGGGGCAGGACCCAAGAGACCCAGTACTTC.